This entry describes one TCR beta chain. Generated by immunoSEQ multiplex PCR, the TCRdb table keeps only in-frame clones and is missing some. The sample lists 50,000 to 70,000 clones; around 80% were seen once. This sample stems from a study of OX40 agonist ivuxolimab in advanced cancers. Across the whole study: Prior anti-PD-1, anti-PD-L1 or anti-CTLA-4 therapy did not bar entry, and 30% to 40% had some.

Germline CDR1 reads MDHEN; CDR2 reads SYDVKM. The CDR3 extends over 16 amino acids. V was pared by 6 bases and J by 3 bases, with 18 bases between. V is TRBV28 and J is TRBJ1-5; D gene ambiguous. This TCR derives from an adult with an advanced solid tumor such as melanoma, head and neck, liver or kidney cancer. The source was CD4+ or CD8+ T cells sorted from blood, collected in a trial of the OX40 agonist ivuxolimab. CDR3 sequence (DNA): TGTGCCAGCAGGGGGAACGGCCGGGCTAACAATCAGCCCCAGCATTTT. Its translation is CASRGNGRANNQPQHF.